Below, 9 T cell receptor beta chains from the same sample are listed, as sequenced in a study of blood T cell repertoires in COVID-19. The data were produced by immunoSEQ multiplex PCR, yet TCRdb's version contains in-frame clones alone and is incomplete. The sample consists of 200,000 to 250,000 clones, around 90% of them appearing once. The material sequenced was PBMCs or T cells enriched from blood (not recorded which). The source is a young woman who had recovered from COVID-19.

Written as DNA, the CDR3 is TGTGCCATCAGTGAGCAGGGGGCGCAGGAAAAACTGTTTTTT. Amino acids: CAISEQGAQEKLFF. This rearrangement joins TRBV10-3 to TRBJ1-4, with 8 bases that match TRBD1. This CDR3 has 14 amino acids. CDR1 is ENHRY and CDR2 is SYGVKD in the germline V gene. The ends lost 2 bases at V and 8 bases at J; junction bases unmatched: 4.

This chain's CDR3 is CASSLDTPGQGNEKLFF. The CDR3 DNA reads TGTGCCAGCAGCTTGGATACGCCGGGACAGGGAAATGAAAAACTGTTTTTT. The chain is built from TRBV5-5 and TRBJ1-4; 9 nucleotides match TRBD1. J lost 5 bases, V lost 0 bases, and 8 bases had no gene match. Germline values: CDR1 SGHKS, CDR2 YYEKEE (reference sequence). The CDR3 has 17 amino acids.

The chain carries TRBV27 and TRBJ1-4, with 7 bases that match TRBD1. CDR3 size: 14 residues. The germline gives CDR1 MNHEY, CDR2 SMNVEV (reference sequence). Trimming cost V 3 bases and J 6 bases; bases outside gene matches: 4. Here the CDR3 reads CASSLFTGDEKLFF. CDR3 coding DNA: TGTGCCAGCAGTTTGTTTACAGGGGATGAAAAACTGTTTTTT.

The rearrangement links TRBV18 to TRBJ1-4; 8 bases are a match to TRBD1. J lost 0 bases, V lost 6 bases, and 12 bases had no gene match. The length of the CDR3 is 18 residues. Germline lookup yields CDR1 KGHSH and CDR2 LQKENI. CDR3 amino acids: CASSRGTGVPTTNEKLFF. CDR3 sequence (DNA): TGTGCCAGCTCCCGCGGGACAGGAGTTCCAACAACTAATGAAAAACTGTTTTTT.

This clone was observed a single time. The chain has TRBV6-5 and TRBJ1-1, with unresolved D. V was trimmed by 0 bases and J by 5 bases, leaving 10 bases between them. The CDR3 totals 14 residues. Germline V gives CDR1 MNHEY, CDR2 SVGAGI. The CDR3 protein is CASSYSTIGTEAFF. The CDR3 region has the DNA TGTGCCAGCAGTTACTCGACTATTGGGACTGAAGCTTTCTTT.

The chain couples TRBV24-1 to TRBJ2-5; 7 bases fit TRBD2. The CDR3 runs to 14 residues. Germline V lookup: CDR1 KGHDR, CDR2 SFDVKD. Germline trimming cut 3 bases from V and 4 bases from J; bases unmatched to any gene: 4. In DNA, the CDR3 is TGTGCCACCAGTGATCCGACTAGCCCAGAGACCCAGTACTTC. Protein sequence: CATSDPTSPETQYF.

The chain carries TRBV7-8 and TRBJ1-2; 7 bases agree with TRBD1. The CDR3 has 13 residues. Trimming cost V 9 bases and J 5 bases; bases outside gene matches: 9. Germline V lookup: CDR1 SGHVS, CDR2 FQNEAQ. The CDR3: CASRQGGSYGYTF. The DNA of the CDR3 is TGTGCCAGTCGACAGGGCGGGTCATATGGCTACACCTTC.

The rearrangement links TRBV6-5 to TRBJ1-5; possibly TRBD1 for D (6 bases). Germline V gene sequence: CDR1 MNHEY, CDR2 SVGAGI. V dropped 0 bases and J dropped 6 bases, with 12 bases sitting between them. This CDR3 is built from 15 residues. This chain's CDR3 is CASSYSAGAGQPQHF. In DNA form, the CDR3 reads TGTGCCAGCAGTTACTCGGCGGGGGCAGGTCAGCCCCAGCATTTT.

CDR3 sequence (DNA): TGCGCCAGCAGCCAAGACTATCTAGCGGGGTCTGGAGATACGCAGTATTTT. Translating gives CASSQDYLAGSGDTQYF. The chain carries TRBV4-3 and TRBJ2-3, with TRBD2 matching over 9 bases. Trimming took 0 bases from V and 5 from J; bases not matched to a gene: 9. CDR1 is LGHNA, CDR2 YSLEER, per germline. CDR3 length equals 17 residues.